The entry that follows covers one T cell receptor beta chain sequence. The sample originates from a study of control samples from healthy donors and cancer patients. CDR1 is ENHRY, CDR2 SYGVKD, per germline. V lost 3 bases, J lost 7 bases, and 6 bases stayed unmatched. The CDR3 has 13 amino acids. The data were produced by immunoSEQ multiplex PCR, yet TCRdb's version contains in-frame clones alone and is incomplete. The sample has approximately 170,000 clones; around 91% are singletons. Input material: blood. The origin of this receptor is a woman aged 45-60 years in good health. The chain carries TRBV10-3 and TRBJ2-7; the match to TRBD1 covers 7 bases. The CDR3 bases are TGTGCCATCAGTGAAGGGGGCCCGGGGGAGCAGTACTTC. The encoded protein is CAISEGGPGEQYF.